This TCR beta chain stems from a study of cytomegalovirus exposure and HLA in healthy donors. General study points: The study put under 200 TCR beta chains on its list as cytomegalovirus-associated. Three chains linked to CMV were shown in vitro to be specific for CMV antigens.

V lost 10 bases and J lost 4; bases outside the gene matches: 4. This CDR3 region has 13 residues. In germline, CDR1 is SNHLY, CDR2 FYNNEI. Profiled with immunoSEQ multiplex PCR; TCRdb holds only in-frame clones, not every one. The sample has more than 95,000 clones, roughly nine tenths seen once. The donors formed part of the approximately 120-subject validation cohort, distinct from the roughly 730-subject first cohort. Worth noting for this clone: Its antigen is unknown.

The receptor was derived from a woman in her late teens or twenties in good health and CMV-seronegative. The chain couples TRBV2 to TRBJ2-2; TRBD1 agrees at 9 bases. Input material: PBMCs. CDR3 residues: CATGQGFTGELFF. CDR3 DNA sequence: TGTGCCACCGGACAGGGGTTCACCGGGGAGCTGTTTTTT.